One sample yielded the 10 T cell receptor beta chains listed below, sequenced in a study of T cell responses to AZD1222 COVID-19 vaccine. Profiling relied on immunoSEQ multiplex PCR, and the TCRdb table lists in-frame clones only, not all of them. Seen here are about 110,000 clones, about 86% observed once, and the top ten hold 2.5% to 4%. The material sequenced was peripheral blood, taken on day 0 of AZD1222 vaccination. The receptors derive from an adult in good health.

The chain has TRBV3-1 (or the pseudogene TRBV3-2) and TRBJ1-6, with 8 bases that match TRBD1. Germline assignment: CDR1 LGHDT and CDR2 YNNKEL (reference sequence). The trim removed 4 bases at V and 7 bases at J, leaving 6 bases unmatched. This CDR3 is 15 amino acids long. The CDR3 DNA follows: TGTGCCAGCAGCCTTATGACAGGGGAGAATTCACCCCTCCACTTT. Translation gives CASSLMTGENSPLHF.

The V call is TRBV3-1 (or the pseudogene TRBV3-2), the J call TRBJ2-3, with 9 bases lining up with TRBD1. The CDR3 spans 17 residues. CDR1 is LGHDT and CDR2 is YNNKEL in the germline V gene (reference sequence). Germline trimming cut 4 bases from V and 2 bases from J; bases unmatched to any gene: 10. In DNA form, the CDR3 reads TGTGCCAGCAGCCCAAAGTGGGGGACAGGGATCACAGATACGCAGTATTTT. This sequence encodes CASSPKWGTGITDTQYF.

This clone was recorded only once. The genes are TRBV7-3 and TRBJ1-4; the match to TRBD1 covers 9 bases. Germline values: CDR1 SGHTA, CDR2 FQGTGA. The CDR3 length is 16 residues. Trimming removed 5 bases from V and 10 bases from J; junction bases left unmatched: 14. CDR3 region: CASSATPGQGGVKLFF. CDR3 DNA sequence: TGTGCCAGCAGCGCTACACCGGGACAGGGTGGGGTAAAACTGTTTTTT.

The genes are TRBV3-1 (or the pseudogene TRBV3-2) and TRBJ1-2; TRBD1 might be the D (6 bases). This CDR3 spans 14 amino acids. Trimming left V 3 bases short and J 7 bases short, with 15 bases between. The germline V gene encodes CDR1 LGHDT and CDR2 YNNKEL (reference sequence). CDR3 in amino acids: CASSQEGGQGGYTF. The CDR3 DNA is TGTGCCAGCAGCCAGGAGGGGGGCCAGGGTGGCTACACCTTC.

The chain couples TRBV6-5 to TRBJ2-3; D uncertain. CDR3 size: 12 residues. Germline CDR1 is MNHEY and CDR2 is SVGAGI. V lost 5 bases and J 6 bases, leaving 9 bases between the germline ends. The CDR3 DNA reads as TGTGCCAGCAGTCCCAGAGAGGATACGCAGTATTTT. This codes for CASSPREDTQYF.

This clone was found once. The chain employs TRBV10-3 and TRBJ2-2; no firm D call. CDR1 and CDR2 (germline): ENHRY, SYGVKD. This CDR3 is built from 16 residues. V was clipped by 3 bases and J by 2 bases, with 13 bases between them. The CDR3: CAISETEQINTGELFF. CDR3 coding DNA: TGTGCCATCAGTGAAACCGAGCAGATTAACACCGGGGAGCTGTTTTTT.

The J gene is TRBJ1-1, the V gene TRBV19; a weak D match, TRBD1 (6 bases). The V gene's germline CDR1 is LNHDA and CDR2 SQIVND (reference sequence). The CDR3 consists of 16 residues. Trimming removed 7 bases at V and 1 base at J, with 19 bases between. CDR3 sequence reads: CASNVGGPHPNTEAFF. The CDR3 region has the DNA TGTGCCAGTAACGTCGGGGGGCCCCATCCGAACACTGAAGCTTTCTTT. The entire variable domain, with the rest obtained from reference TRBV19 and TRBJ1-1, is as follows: DGGITQSPKYLFRKEGQNVTLSCEQNLNHDAMYWYRQDPGQGLRLIYYSQIVNDFQKGDIAEGYSVSREKKESFPLTVTSAQKNPTAFYLCASNVGGPHPNTEAFFGQGTRLTVV.

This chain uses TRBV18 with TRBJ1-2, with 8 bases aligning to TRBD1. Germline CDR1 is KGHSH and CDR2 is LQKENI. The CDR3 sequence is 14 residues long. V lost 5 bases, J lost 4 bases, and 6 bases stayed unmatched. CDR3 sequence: CASSAGQDPYGYTF. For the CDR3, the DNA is TGTGCCAGCTCAGCGGGACAGGACCCCTATGGCTACACCTTC.

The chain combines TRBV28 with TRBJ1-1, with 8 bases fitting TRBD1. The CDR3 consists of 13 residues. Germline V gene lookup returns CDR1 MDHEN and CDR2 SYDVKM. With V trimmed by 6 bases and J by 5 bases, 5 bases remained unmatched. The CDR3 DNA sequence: TGTGCCAGCAGCACCAGGGGGCGAACTGAAGCTTTCTTT. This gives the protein CASSTRGRTEAFF.

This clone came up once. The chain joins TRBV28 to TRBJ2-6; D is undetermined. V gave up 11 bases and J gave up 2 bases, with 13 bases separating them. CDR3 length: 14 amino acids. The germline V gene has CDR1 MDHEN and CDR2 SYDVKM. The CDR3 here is CASTGLTGANVLTF. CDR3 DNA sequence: TGTGCCTCCACGGGTCTCACTGGGGCCAACGTCCTGACTTTC.